This T cell receptor (beta chain) was retrieved from a study of blood T cell repertoires in COVID-19. The method was immunoSEQ multiplex PCR; TCRdb's version includes in-frame clones alone and lacks a portion of them. The table lists some 130,000 clones, around 89% of them singletons. This CDR3 contains 13 residues. V gave up 11 bases and J gave up 3 bases, with 13 bases separating them. From germline, CDR1 is ENHRY and CDR2 SYGVKD. Sequencing was performed on peripheral blood. This TCR came from a man in his 60s with COVID-19, enrolled during active disease. V gene TRBV10-3 combines with J gene TRBJ1-4, with D unclear. The CDR3 nucleotides are TGTGCCGCAAGACCGGGTCCTAATGAAAAACTGTTTTTT. Translation: CAARPGPNEKLFF.